This TCR beta chain was observed in a study of OX40 agonist ivuxolimab in advanced cancers. Study summary: Patients received ivuxolimab, an intravenous treatment, every 2 weeks at 0.01 to 10 mg/kg. Study-wide results and limits: At doses 0.1 to 3.0 mg/kg, CD4+ and CD8+ clones expanded. Expanded clones were, on average, more numerous in CD8+ T cells than in CD4+.

Repertoires were generated with immunoSEQ multiplex PCR, while TCRdb's copy carries only in-frame clones and drops some. Of about 73,000 clones in the sample, 75% to 95% were seen once. In regard to this clone: Its cognate antigen is unknown.

The sequencing here drew on CD4+ or CD8+ T cells sorted from blood, taken in a trial of the OX40 agonist ivuxolimab. This TCR came from an adult with an advanced solid tumor such as melanoma, head and neck, liver or kidney cancer.

The DNA of the CDR3 is TGTGCCATAGGGGACTCTTCGGTATACGAGCAGTACTTC. Translation gives CAIGDSSVYEQYF. The V call is TRBV10-3, the J call TRBJ2-5; possibly TRBD2 for D (6 bases). TRBJ2-7 explains the end of the DNA better; the J call may be wrong. Germline V gives CDR1 ENHRY, CDR2 SYGVKD. This CDR3 contains 13 residues.